A selection of T cell receptor beta chains follows, all from one sample in a study of blood T cell repertoires in COVID-19. Using immunoSEQ multiplex PCR, the repertoire was profiled, and TCRdb retains in-frame clones only, with some absent. The sample holds about 250,000 clones; about 85% are singletons and the top ten take 3%. Sequencing was done on a sample of PBMCs or T cells enriched from blood (not recorded which). The source is a woman in her forties or fifties who had recovered from COVID-19. CDR3s include the opening cysteine and the closing phenylalanine or tryptophan. Each record gives: D gene, clone size, CDR3 length, V gene, J gene, CDR3 protein, CDR3 DNA. A D gene is named only where the DNA matches it firmly. Clone size is stated in some rows and not others, as once, few, many or a class when expanded.

>.|once|15|TRBV28|TRBJ1-3
CASSSGHFSGNTIYF
TGTGCCAGCAGCTCGGGACACTTCTCTGGAAACACCATATATTTT
>TRBD1|.|15|TRBV28|TRBJ1-4
CASSLDDRGNEKLFF
TGTGCCAGCAGTTTAGACGACAGGGGAAATGAAAAACTGTTTTTT
>.|.|16|TRBV4-2|TRBJ2-1
CASSQDPENPYNEQFF
TGTGCCAGCAGCCAAGACCCCGAGAACCCCTACAATGAGCAGTTCTTC
>.|.|15|TRBV27|TRBJ1-2
CASSLRTGGNYGYTF
TGTGCCAGCAGTCTACGGACCGGAGGGAACTATGGCTACACCTTC
>.|.|15|TRBV24-1|TRBJ2-3
CATSDPGAVTDTQYF
TGTGCCACCAGTGATCCGGGAGCGGTCACAGATACGCAGTATTTT
>TRBD2|once|15|TRBV15|TRBJ2-3
CATSREAGGADTQYF
TGTGCCACCAGCAGAGAAGCGGGAGGGGCAGATACGCAGTATTTT
>.|.|14|TRBV18|TRBJ1-1
CASSPQRGNTEAFF
TGTGCCAGCTCACCACAACGGGGGAACACTGAAGCTTTCTTT
>.|.|11|TRBV28|TRBJ2-7
CASSRRQTKYF
TGTGCCAGCAGCCGGCGACAGACAAAGTACTTC
>.|.|16|TRBV11-2|TRBJ1-2
CASSQQRGSFGGGYTF
TGTGCCAGCAGCCAACAAAGGGGTAGTTTTGGTGGTGGCTACACCTTC
>.|.|17|TRBV7-2|TRBJ1-4
CASSFWDKKETNEKLFF
TGTGCCAGCAGCTTCTGGGACAAGAAGGAAACTAATGAAAAACTGTTTTTT
>TRBD1|.|14|TRBV30|TRBJ1-4
CAWTVKGQSEKLFF
TGTGCCTGGACGGTGAAGGGACAGTCTGAAAAACTGTTTTTT
>TRBD2|.|16|TRBV4-3|TRBJ2-7
CASSQDLLAGLDEQYF
TGCGCCAGCAGCCAAGATTTACTAGCGGGTCTAGACGAGCAGTACTTC
>.|.|15|TRBV6-2/TRBV6-3|TRBJ1-5
CASSYNPYSNQPQHF
TGTGCCAGCAGTTACAACCCCTATAGCAATCAGCCCCAGCATTTT
>.|once|11|TRBV24-1|TRBJ2-3
CATSDLLYEYF
TGTGCCACCAGTGATTTGCTCTACGAGTATTTT
>TRBD1|.|15|TRBV28|TRBJ1-2
CASSLWDRFTYGYTF
TGTGCCAGCAGTTTATGGGACAGGTTCACCTATGGCTACACCTTC
>TRBD2|.|15|TRBV5-1|TRBJ2-1
CASTTEPGLVDEQFF
TGCGCCAGCACCACTGAACCGGGACTAGTGGATGAGCAGTTCTTC
>TRBD2|.|13|TRBV28|TRBJ2-1
CAITSGSPYEQFF
TGTGCCATCACTAGCGGGAGTCCCTATGAGCAGTTCTTC
>TRBD1|.|15|TRBV11-2|TRBJ1-4
CASSYAGGTNEKLFF
TGTGCCAGCAGCTACGCAGGGGGCACTAATGAAAAACTGTTTTTT
>TRBD1|once|15|TRBV6-1|TRBJ2-1
CASSEMFRGPDEQFF
TGTGCCAGCAGTGAAATGTTCAGGGGGCCGGATGAGCAGTTCTTC
>TRBD2|.|16|TRBV3-1/TRBV3-2|TRBJ2-3
CASSLQRTSATDTQYF
TGTGCCAGCAGCCTCCAACGGACTAGCGCCACAGATACGCAGTATTTT
>TRBD2|once|13|TRBV6-5|TRBJ2-1
CASTLLALGEQFF
TGTGCCAGCACCTTACTAGCGCTAGGAGAGCAGTTCTTC
>.|.|19|TRBV9|TRBJ2-3
CASSLGGASGFRVGDTQYF
TGTGCCAGCAGCCTGGGGGGGGCTAGCGGCTTTAGGGTGGGAGATACGCAGTATTTT
>TRBD2|.|17|TRBV30|TRBJ2-7
CAWSLRLLAGGPYEQYF
TGTGCCTGGAGCCTGAGATTACTAGCGGGAGGCCCCTACGAGCAGTACTTC
>.|.|13|TRBV7-9|TRBJ1-4
CASSLSLNEKLFF
TGTGCCAGCAGCTTAAGCCTGAATGAAAAACTGTTTTTT
>.|once|12|TRBV29-1|TRBJ2-3
CSVETRQDTQYF
TGCAGCGTTGAAACTCGTCAAGATACGCAGTATTTT
>TRBD2|.|16|TRBV19|TRBJ2-1
CASRIGLAGVSNEQFF
TGTGCCAGTAGAATAGGACTAGCGGGAGTCAGCAATGAGCAGTTCTTC
>.|few|14|TRBV30|TRBJ1-5
CAWSGRTLNQPQHF
TGTGCCTGGAGTGGTAGGACATTAAATCAGCCCCAGCATTTT